This record concerns one TCR beta chain sequence. Antigen: not known. Generated by immunoSEQ multiplex PCR, the TCRdb table keeps only in-frame clones and is missing some. The sample has around 130,000 clones; more than 70% are singletons. Germline lookup yields CDR1 LNHDA and CDR2 SQIVND (reference sequence). V shed 10 bases and J 4 bases; nucleotides not matched to a gene: 7. This CDR3 region has 16 residues. Stated time point: blood 2 weeks post-SBRT. Described treatment: 15 Gy SBRT to primary tumor, nephrectomy 4 weeks later. Blood was sampled at baseline, 2 weeks and 4 weeks after SBRT. The data were obtained in a study of radiation and T cells in renal cell carcinoma. For the study at large: Nephrectomy followed 15 Gy stereotactic body radiation by 4 weeks.

Study-wide findings and caveats: In blood, top tumor clones expanded by 2 weeks, shrinking by 4. No pretreatment tumor biopsies were available for baseline clonotypes.

The TCR originated in a woman aged 70-85 years with renal cell carcinoma. Material: blood, obtained from a patient whose treatment included radiotherapy and nephrectomy. The chain is built from TRBV19 and TRBJ2-1; 16 bases agree with TRBD2. CDR3 sequence (DNA): TGTGCCACCGGGACTAGCGGGGGGGCATCGTACAATGAGCAGTTCTTC. Its protein is CATGTSGGASYNEQFF.